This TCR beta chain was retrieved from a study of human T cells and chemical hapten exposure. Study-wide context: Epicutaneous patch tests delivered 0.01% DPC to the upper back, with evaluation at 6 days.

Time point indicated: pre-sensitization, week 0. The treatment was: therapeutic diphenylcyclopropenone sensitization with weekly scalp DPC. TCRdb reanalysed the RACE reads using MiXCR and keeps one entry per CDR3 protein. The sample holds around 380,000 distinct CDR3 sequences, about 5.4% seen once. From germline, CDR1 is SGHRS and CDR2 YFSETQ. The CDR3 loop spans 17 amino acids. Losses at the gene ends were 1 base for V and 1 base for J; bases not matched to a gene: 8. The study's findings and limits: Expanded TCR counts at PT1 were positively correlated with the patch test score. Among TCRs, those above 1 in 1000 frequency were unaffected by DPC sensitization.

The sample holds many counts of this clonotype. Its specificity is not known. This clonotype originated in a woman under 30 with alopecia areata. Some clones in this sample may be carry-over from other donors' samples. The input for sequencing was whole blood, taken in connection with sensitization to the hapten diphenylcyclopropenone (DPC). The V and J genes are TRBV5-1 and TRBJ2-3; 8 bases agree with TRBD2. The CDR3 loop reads CASSLILEAGGTDTQYF. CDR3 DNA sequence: TGCGCCAGCAGCTTGATTTTGGAAGCGGGGGGCACAGATACGCAGTATTTT.